The TCR beta chain described here comes from a study of CD8+CD57+ T cells in acquired aplastic anemia. Study information: Sorted cells (CD4+ and CD8+) yielded DNA amounts that averaged approximately 3.2 ug.

Profiles of TCR beta VDJ and CDR3 were generated from a genomic DNA template. TCRdb re-called the reads through MiXCR, storing one row per CDR3 protein. The sample includes about 200,000 distinct CDR3 sequences, 60% to 80% of them seen just once. Previously, flow cytometry had revealed CD8+CD57+ cell expansion in the patients chosen for sequencing. Severe acquired aplastic anemia was present in all patients. Study-wide points: Common to patients and controls were roughly 30 CD8+ CDR3 sequences. For CD8+ Simpson's diversity, patients and controls showed no significant difference.

This clonotype was seen only a few times. Antigen: not known. The source is a human donor with aplastic anemia. The sequenced sample consisted of sorted CD4+, CD8+, or CD8+CD57+ T cells (not recorded which) from PBMCs.

CDR3 amino acids: CASSLGGINSPLHF. The DNA of the CDR3 is TGTGCCAGCAGCTTAGGAGGGATCAATTCACCCCTCCACTTT. J is TRBJ1-6 and V is TRBV7-9, with D unresolved. Germline V CDR1 and CDR2: SEHNR, FQNEAQ (reference sequence). This CDR3 comprises 14 residues. The V and J ends lost 1 base and 7 bases respectively, with 8 bases between them.